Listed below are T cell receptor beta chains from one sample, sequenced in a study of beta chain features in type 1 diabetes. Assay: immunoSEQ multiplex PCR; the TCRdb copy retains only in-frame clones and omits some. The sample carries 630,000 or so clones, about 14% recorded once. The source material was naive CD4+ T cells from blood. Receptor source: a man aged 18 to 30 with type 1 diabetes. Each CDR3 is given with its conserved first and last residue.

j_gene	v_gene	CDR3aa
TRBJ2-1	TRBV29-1	CSVDPSGRAEQFF
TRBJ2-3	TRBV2	CASSEQGTHTDTQYF
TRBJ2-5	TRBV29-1	CSVAQQGPTVGTQYF
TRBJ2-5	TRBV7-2	CASSLRQGQETQYF
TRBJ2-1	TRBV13	CASSMRRPQAGRNEQFF
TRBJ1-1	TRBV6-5	CASKSPYRENTEAFF
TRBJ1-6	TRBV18	CASSRGRQENSPLHF
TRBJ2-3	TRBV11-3	CASAGSGADTQYF
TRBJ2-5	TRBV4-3	CASSQEWPETQYF
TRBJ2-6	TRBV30	CAWSGGVLTF
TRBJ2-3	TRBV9	CASSVAGVVSSTDTQYF
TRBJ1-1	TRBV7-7	CASSLQMNTEAFF